The present entry profiles one TCR beta chain with its context. As yet, its antigen is unknown. CDR1 is SEHNR, CDR2 FQNEAQ, per germline (reference sequence). The CDR3 sequence is 13 residues long. With 1 base removed from V and 7 bases from J, the gap between germline ends came to 8 bases. The record originates from a study of T-cell reconstitution after alpha-beta-depleted transplantation in children. Overall study results and limits: Reportedly, alpha-beta T cells present about two months post-transplant originated from several hundred expanded clones of graft origin.

It was with unique molecular identifiers that the TCRbeta library was prepared. One entry per CDR3 protein, called by TCRdb with MiXCR from the PCR reads. The sample includes a few hundred thousand distinct CDR3 sequences, roughly a quarter seen only once; the top ten take 35% to 40%. The receptor was isolated from a boy in the first two years of life with Wiskott-Aldrich syndrome, due to receive a stem cell transplant. The sample here was PBMCs, taken before TCRalphabeta/CD19-depleted stem cell transplant. The rearrangement joins TRBV7-9 to TRBJ2-1; D is undetermined. Written as DNA, the CDR3 is TGTGCCAGCAGCTTAGAGGTTGGTAATGAGCAGTTCTTC. Its translation is CASSLEVGNEQFF.